One T cell receptor beta chain is described in this entry. Its antigen remains unidentified. This sample was taken from a study of CD8+ T cells in alopecia areata. General study results and limits: Scalp clonality decreased significantly with tofacitinib, and so did expanded CD8+ clones among the top 100.

Investigators isolated RNA and reverse transcribed it into cDNA to act as the sequencing template. Data came from immunoSEQ multiplex PCR; TCRdb stores just in-frame clones and leaves some out. In the table there are 200,000 or so clones, approximately 38% of which are singletons. Sample treatment: oral pan-JAK inhibitor, 5-10 mg twice daily. This CDR3 region has 13 residues. Germline CDR1 and CDR2: MNHEY and SVGAGI. Trimming stripped 7 bases from V and 1 base from J, with 10 bases between. The V and J genes are TRBV6-5 and TRBJ1-1; no firm D call. The sequence was obtained from a human donor with alopecia areata. The starting material was CD4+ T cells sorted from blood, obtained between weeks 30 and 35, from a patient treated with tofacitinib. The CDR3: CASIPAANTEAFF. The CDR3 coding sequence is TGTGCCAGCATCCCGGCGGCGAACACTGAAGCTTTCTTT.